This T cell receptor beta chain was sequenced in a study of cytomegalovirus exposure and HLA in healthy donors. PCR used 60 Vbeta primers and 13 Jbeta primers. Assay used: immunoSEQ multiplex PCR; TCRdb lists only in-frame clones, some missing. The sample includes 100,000 to 150,000 clones, roughly four fifths of them seen just once. Germline CDR1 reads MDHEN; CDR2 reads SYDVKM. The CDR3 spans 15 residues. The V gene end was trimmed by 6 bases and the J gene end by 5 bases; junction bases not matched to a gene: 8. Sequencing was carried out using PBMCs. The chain recombines TRBV28 with TRBJ1-2; 11 bases map to TRBD1. The receptor was isolated from a woman between 40 and 55 years old in good health and CMV-seronegative. The CDR3 protein is CASSQVGTGGYGYTF. The CDR3 DNA sequence: TGTGCCAGCAGCCAGGTGGGGACAGGGGGATATGGCTACACCTTC.